The sequence of this T cell receptor (beta chain) was determined in a study of shared clonotypes between healthy human individuals. Findings and caveats of the study: A reduction in generation probabilities was seen for non-shared clonotypes relative to those shared by all four donors. Researchers sampled blood only, noting tissue repertoires likely differ.

The authors loaded about 200 ng DNA, 25,000 to 30,000 T cell genomes, into sorted-subset replicate PCRs. Clones were sequenced by immunoSEQ multiplex PCR, and TCRdb holds only the in-frame ones, with some missing. The table shows some 1,600,000 clones, with 95% to 99% occurring only once. CDR3 length: 16 residues. Trimming cost V 0 bases and J 5 bases; bases outside gene matches: 10. Germline V gene sequence: CDR1 SGHDT, CDR2 YYEEEE. This clone was seen a single time. Antigen unknown. This receptor was identified in a man aged 25-45 years in good health. Sequencing input: naive CD4+ T cells sorted from blood. The sample's subset: CD45RA+ positively selected. The V call is TRBV5-6, the J call TRBJ1-2, with 7 positions matching TRBD1. The CDR3 reads CASSLARRDRGYGYTF. CDR3 bases: TGTGCCAGCAGCTTGGCCCGGAGGGACAGAGGGTATGGCTACACCTTC.